This is a list of T cell receptor beta chains from one sample in a study of cytomegalovirus exposure and HLA in healthy donors. Here immunoSEQ multiplex PCR was the method, and the copy in TCRdb shows in-frame clones only, minus some. In total, the table holds around 130,000 clones. What was sequenced was PBMCs. All receptors come from a woman aged 35 to 49 in good health and CMV-seronegative. Each CDR3 is given with its conserved first and last residue.

j_call	v_call	cdr3_aa
TRBJ2-2	TRBV5-1	CASGRTGDTGELFF
TRBJ2-6	TRBV28	CATKTGSSGANVLTF
TRBJ1-4	TRBV10-2	CASGKTGKNEKLFF
TRBJ1-2	TRBV29-1	CSVAGTDRGGYTF
TRBJ2-6	TRBV6-1	CASSEQGAGANVLTF
TRBJ1-6	TRBV18	CASWDRASPLHF
TRBJ1-3	TRBV11-2	CASGATLAGNTIYF
TRBJ2-1	TRBV6-1	CASRADWSKGNEQFF
TRBJ1-2	TRBV7-2	CASSLVQGAVYGYTF
TRBJ2-1	TRBV18	CASSPPGGSNEQFF
TRBJ1-1	TRBV15	CATSRDLRGEAFF
TRBJ2-3	TRBV6-8	CASSAGTSGGVGDTQYF
TRBJ1-4	TRBV9	CASSTQGNNYEKLFF
TRBJ2-1	TRBV18	CASSPLGGAPNEQFF
TRBJ1-4	TRBV6-5	CATGGNYEKLFF
TRBJ1-1	TRBV9	CASSAGDRGFTEAFF